This TCR beta chain was captured in a study of response to subunit inactivated influenza vaccine. Study outcomes and limitations: After each seasonal influenza vaccination, few new T cells are recruited, the authors suggested.

Germline values: CDR1 MGHDK, CDR2 SYGVNS. The CDR3 has 16 amino acids. The V segment lost 0 bases and the J segment 2 bases; nucleotides outside the gene matches: 5. Concerning this clonotype itself: Its cognate antigen is unknown.

TCRdb analysed the RT-PCR reads with MiXCR anew, one entry per CDR3 protein. Of 750,000 to 850,000 distinct CDR3 sequences in the sample, around a sixth are singletons; the top ten hold approximately 11%. This specimen consisted of PBMCs from blood, obtained 5 days after vaccination. The receptor was isolated from a man in his fifties or sixties who received an inactivated influenza vaccine. The rearrangement joins TRBV25-1 to TRBJ2-3; 7 bases agree with TRBD2. The DNA of the CDR3 is TGTGCCAGCAGTGAATACCAGCGGGACCACACAGATACGCAGTATTTT. This encodes CASSEYQRDHTDTQYF.